These 6 T cell receptor beta chains share one sample of origin, sequenced in a study of T-cell reconstitution after alpha-beta-depleted transplantation in children. During its preparation, the TCRbeta library received unique molecular identifiers. Each CDR3 protein gets one entry after TCRdb re-called the PCR reads with MiXCR. The sample consists of some 190,000 distinct CDR3 sequences, around 10% of them appearing once. The sequencing here drew on PBMCs, taken before TCRalphabeta/CD19-depleted stem cell transplant. These receptors all stem from a boy younger than 10 with acute myeloid leukemia, due to receive a stem cell transplant.

This clonotype has at least ten counts. The chain links TRBV7-3 to TRBJ2-7, with 8 nucleotides matching TRBD1. V shed 5 bases and J 0 bases; nucleotides not matched to a gene: 9. Germline V gene lookup returns CDR1 SGHTA and CDR2 FQGTGA. The length of the CDR3 is 16 residues. The CDR3 DNA follows: TGTGCCAGCAGCGGCAGGACAGGGAGAAGCTCCTACGAGCAGTACGTC. Its translation: CASSGRTGRSSYEQYV.

This clonotype was seen repeatedly, ten times or more. At one boundary the junction diverges from the germline segment, which might be a read error. The chain recombines TRBV20-1 with TRBJ2-3; D possibly corresponds to TRBD2 (6 bases). The CDR3 extends over 13 amino acids. Germline V CDR1 and CDR2: DFQATT, SNEGSKA (reference sequence). The CDR3 DNA follows: TGCAGTGCTAGAAGGCGGGAATCAGATACGCATTATTTT. This gives the protein CSARRRESDTHYF.

This clonotype showed up many times. The V gene is TRBV13, the J gene TRBJ1-6; D possibly corresponds to TRBD1 (5 bases). The germline V gene has CDR1 PRHDT and CDR2 FYEKMQ (reference sequence). V gave up 0 bases and J gave up 2 bases, with 8 bases separating them. The CDR3 is 16 amino acids. The CDR3 sequence: CASSLGPGTYNSPLHF. CDR3 in DNA: TGTGCCAGCAGCTTAGGTCCAGGGACCTATAATTCACCCCTCCACTTT.

This clonotype occurred many times. The chain employs TRBV20-1 and TRBJ2-3; tentative D call: TRBD2 (5 bases). The germline gives CDR1 DFQATT, CDR2 SNEGSKA (reference sequence). The germline V and J ends were trimmed by 1 base and 1 base, with 9 bases remaining between them. CDR3 size: 14 residues. The CDR3 here is CSARAGKGTDTQYF. CDR3 bases: TGCAGTGCTAGAGCGGGGAAGGGCACAGATACGCAGTATTTT.

A remark on this clonotype: This may come from a read error, since a much larger clone is one base off. The chain recombines TRBV10-3 with TRBJ1-2; a possible D gene is TRBD1 (5 bases). The CDR3 contains 14 residues. Germline values: CDR1 ENHRY, CDR2 SYGVKD. Trimming left V 4 bases short and J 0 bases short, with 9 bases between. DNA for the CDR3: TGTGCCATCAGTGCACAGGATTCTAACTATGGCTACACCTTC. This gives the protein CAISAQDSNYGYTF.

This clonotype was detected many times. The chain has TRBV5-1 and TRBJ1-1, with TRBD1 as a possible D gene (5 bases). The CDR3 length is 13 residues. V was trimmed by 6 bases and J by 4 bases, leaving 13 bases between them. Per germline, CDR1 SGHRS and CDR2 YFSETQ. The CDR3 spells CASTWGRATEAFF. The DNA of the CDR3 is TGCGCCAGCACCTGGGGCAGGGCCACTGAAGCTTTCTTT.